This entry is about one T cell receptor (beta chain). Its antigen is not identified. These data belong to a study of beta chain features in type 1 diabetes. Expressed TCRB transcripts were sequenced because the entire RNA isolate underwent reverse transcription. Clones were read by immunoSEQ multiplex PCR, and TCRdb kept only the in-frame ones, dropping some. Found here are a few hundred thousand clones, approximately 15% of them singletons; the top ten hold roughly 0.02%. Notes on the study in general: Among type 1 diabetes patients, VDJ junctions had fewer insertions and more deletions. For Type 1 diabetes patients, all four CD4+ subsets carried TCRB CDR3s that were moderately but significantly shorter. In comparison with healthy donors, patients had naive, central memory and Treg TCRB repertoires that appeared more similar.

Germline V gene sequence: CDR1 MNHNS, CDR2 SASEGT. The CDR3 consists of 11 residues. V was shortened by 7 bases and J by 9 bases, with 10 bases between the two germline ends. The rearrangement uses TRBV6-1 and TRBJ2-1, with a weak D call TRBD2 (6 bases). Sequences were obtained from naive CD4+ T cells from blood. The receptor was isolated from a man aged 30 to 39 with type 1 diabetes. CDR3 DNA sequence: TGTGCCAGCACCCCGGGAGTTGAGCAGTTCTTC. This codes for CASTPGVEQFF.